This TCR beta chain was captured by sequencing in a study of T cell repertoires in cytomegalovirus infection. Study-wide context: CMV infection plus the matching HLA type was flagged by public TCR beta signatures.

As concerns this clonotype: The antigen is unknown.

With V trimmed by 3 bases and J by 7 bases, 9 bases remained unmatched. The CDR3 extends over 15 amino acids. From germline, CDR1 is SGHAT and CDR2 FQNNGV. Via MiXCR, TCRdb re-called the reads, giving one row per CDR3 protein. The table includes roughly 570,000 distinct CDR3 sequences, around two fifths detected once. Sequenced material: cultured PBMCs, taken from culture after CMV antigen stimulation. The genes are TRBV11-2 and TRBJ2-7; 10 bases are a match to TRBD2. The sequence was obtained from a human donor in good health (CMV status not recorded). Some clones in this sample may be carry-over from other donors' samples. The CDR3 reads CASSFGLAASWEQYF. As DNA, the CDR3 is TGTGCCAGCAGCTTTGGACTAGCGGCCTCCTGGGAGCAGTACTTC.